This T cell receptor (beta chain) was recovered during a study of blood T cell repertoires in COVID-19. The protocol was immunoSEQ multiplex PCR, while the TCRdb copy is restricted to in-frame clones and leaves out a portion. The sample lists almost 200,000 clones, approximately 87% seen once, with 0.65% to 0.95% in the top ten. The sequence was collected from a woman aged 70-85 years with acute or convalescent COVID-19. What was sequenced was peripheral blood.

The CDR3 DNA reads as TGTGCCAGCAGCTTGGGGGGAGGCACGAACTATGGCTACACCTTC. It encodes CASSLGGGTNYGYTF. This chain links TRBV7-3 with TRBJ1-2; a weak D match, TRBD1 (5 bases). V lost 3 bases and J lost 2, with 13 bases in between. The CDR3 loop spans 15 amino acids. Looked up from germline, CDR1 is SGHTA and CDR2 is FQGTGA.